Sequencing of this T cell receptor beta chain was carried out in a study of beta chain features in type 1 diabetes. Study-wide findings and caveats: The study found moderately but significantly shorter TCRB CDR3s in all four CD4+ subsets of Type 1 diabetes patients.

Sequencing targeted expressed TCRB transcripts, as all isolated RNA had been reverse transcribed. Generated by immunoSEQ multiplex PCR, the TCRdb table keeps only in-frame clones and is missing some. The sample contains about 160,000 clones, approximately 62% of which appear only once. Germline V lookup: CDR1 SQVTM, CDR2 ANQGSEA. The CDR3 loop spans 12 amino acids. Trimming cost V 4 bases and J 4 bases, with 8 bases left between them. This clone was observed a few times. Its antigen is not identified. The chain employs TRBV29-1 and TRBJ1-5; D remains ambiguous. This sequence originates from a man aged 25 to 40 with type 1 diabetes. Sequencing was performed on naive CD4+ T cells from blood. The CDR3 nucleotides read TGCAGCGTTGGGGCGAGGAATCAGCCCCAGCATTTT. Translating it yields CSVGARNQPQHF.